This TCR beta chain emerged from a study of blood T cell repertoires in COVID-19. This clone was recorded a few times. Here immunoSEQ multiplex PCR was the method, and the copy in TCRdb shows in-frame clones only, minus some. The data contain 400,000 or so clones, roughly 90% of them singletons. This receptor was taken from a man aged 18-30 years with COVID-19, enrolled during active disease. Sequences were obtained from peripheral blood.

DNA of the CDR3: TGCGCCAGCAGCCCCGGGGACAGAGGGTTGCAGCCCCAGCATTTT. Its translation is CASSPGDRGLQPQHF. The chain combines TRBV4-1 with TRBJ1-5; 7 nucleotides agree with TRBD1. Looked up from germline, CDR1 is MGHRA and CDR2 is YSYEKL. CDR3 length: 15 amino acids. J was trimmed by 7 bases and V by 4 bases; bases with no gene match: 10.